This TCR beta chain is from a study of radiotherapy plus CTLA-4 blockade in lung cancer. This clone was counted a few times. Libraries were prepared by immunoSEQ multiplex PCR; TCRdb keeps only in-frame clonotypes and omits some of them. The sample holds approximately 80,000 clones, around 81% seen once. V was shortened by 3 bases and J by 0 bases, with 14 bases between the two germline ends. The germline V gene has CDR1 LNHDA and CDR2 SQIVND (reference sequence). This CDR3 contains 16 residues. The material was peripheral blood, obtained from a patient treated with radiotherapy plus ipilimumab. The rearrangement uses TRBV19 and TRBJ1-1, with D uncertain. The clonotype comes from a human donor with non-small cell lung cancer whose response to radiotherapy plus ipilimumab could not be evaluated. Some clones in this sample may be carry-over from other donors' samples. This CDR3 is CASSIPGAALNTEAFF. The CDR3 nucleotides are TGTGCCAGTAGTATCCCAGGCGCAGCCTTGAACACTGAAGCTTTCTTT.